Listed below are T cell receptor beta chains from one sample, sequenced in a study of blood T cell repertoires in COVID-19. Clones were sequenced by immunoSEQ multiplex PCR, and TCRdb holds only the in-frame ones, with some missing. The top ten hold roughly 3% of the sample, which has about 210,000 clones, approximately 86% seen once. The specimen sequenced was peripheral blood. All receptors come from a man in his 60s with acute or convalescent COVID-19. Each CDR3 is given with its conserved first and last residue. The D gene is left open where the match is weak. Expanded clones are given a class, and other clones once, few, many or no size at all.

>.|TRBV30|.|TRBJ1-5
TGTGCCTGGACCCGATTTGGGGCAGGGGCGGGTCAGCCCCAGCATTTT
CAWTRFGAGAGQPQHF
>.|TRBV10-2|.|TRBJ1-1
TGCGCCAGCAGTGAGCAGCAGGGTTATGAAGCTTTCTTT
CASSEQQGYEAFF
>.|TRBV24-1|once|TRBJ2-3
TGTGCCGCAGGAGGGCGAGCGACAGATACGCAGTATTTT
CAAGGRATDTQYF
>TRBD2|TRBV2|.|TRBJ2-2
TGTGCCAGCAGTGTACAGCGGGGGGGCAGCGGGGAGCTGTTTTTT
CASSVQRGGSGELFF
>TRBD2|TRBV28|.|TRBJ2-3
TGTGCCAGCAGGACGCTAGCGGGGGGCCGCACAGATACGCAGTATTTT
CASRTLAGGRTDTQYF
>.|TRBV6-5|.|TRBJ1-1
TGTGCCAGCAGACAGGGATGGATAGGAGCCACTGAAGCTTTCTTT
CASRQGWIGATEAFF
>TRBD1|TRBV4-3|once|TRBJ1-1
TGCGCCAGCAGCCAATCGGACAGGGTGAACACTGAAGCTTTCTTT
CASSQSDRVNTEAFF
>TRBD2|TRBV15|.|TRBJ2-2
TGTGCCCCCCGCCCCGCTAGCGGTTCCGCGAACACCGGGGAGCTGTTTTTT
CAPRPASGSANTGELFF
>.|TRBV29-1|.|TRBJ1-1
TGCAGCGTTGGTATCCAGGGGTCGGTGAACACTGAAGCTTTCTTT
CSVGIQGSVNTEAFF
>.|TRBV7-8|.|TRBJ1-3
TGTGCCAGCAGCCAACCGGGGGAGGCCGTCGTGCGAAACACCATATATTTT
CASSQPGEAVVRNTIYF
>TRBD1|TRBV15|.|TRBJ1-4
TGTGCCACCAGCAGAGCACCGGGACAGGGGGCTTATGAAAAACTGTTTTTT
CATSRAPGQGAYEKLFF
>TRBD2|TRBV7-8|.|TRBJ2-3
TGTGCCAGCAGCCCTCTGAGGTGGCAGAGCGGGGGGGTCACAGATACGCAGTATTTT
CASSPLRWQSGGVTDTQYF
>TRBD1|TRBV13|.|TRBJ2-7
TGTGCCAGCAGCTTGCGACTCCCGGGACAGGGGAGGTCCTACGAGCAGTACTTC
CASSLRLPGQGRSYEQYF
>.|TRBV7-8|.|TRBJ1-1
TGTGCCAGCAGCCGAGGGCCCCCCGGGGCTGAAGCTTTCTTT
CASSRGPPGAEAFF
>TRBD1|TRBV6-5|.|TRBJ1-2
TGTGCCAGCAGCTTGACAGGGATCTATGGCTACACCTTC
CASSLTGIYGYTF